The following is a T cell receptor beta chain sequence with its context. TCRdb's table, derived via immunoSEQ multiplex PCR, lists solely in-frame clones and lacks some. This repertoire shows roughly 50,000 clones, around 85% found once; its top ten account for less than 5%. Genomic DNA template from tumor biopsies or peripheral blood, 616 ng to 6,004 ng input. The CDR3 totals 15 residues. Trimming at V came to 3 bases and at J to 2 bases, leaving 2 bases not matched to a gene. From germline, CDR1 is LNHDA and CDR2 SQIVND (reference sequence). The source of the sample is a study of T cells in tumors after PD-1 blockade. As for the study in general: A subset received ongoing vismodegib 150 mg daily alongside anti-PD-1 therapy.

V and J are TRBV19 and TRBJ2-2, with 8 bases lining up with TRBD1. This TCR derives from a human donor with basal cell carcinoma. This specimen was PBMCs, taken before anti-PD-1 treatment. CDR3 loop: CASSIGTGNTGELFF. DNA of the CDR3: TGTGCCAGTAGTATCGGGACAGGAAACACCGGGGAGCTGTTTTTT. Drawing the rest from reference TRBV19 and TRBJ2-2, the complete variable domain is DGGITQSPKYLFRKEGQNVTLSCEQNLNHDAMYWYRQDPGQGLRLIYYSQIVNDFQKGDIAEGYSVSREKKESFPLTVTSAQKNPTAFYLCASSIGTGNTGELFFGEGSRLTVL.